This TCR beta chain was recorded in a study of blood T cell repertoires in COVID-19. About the study: Spain, Italy and the United States supplied samples that represented acute and convalescent COVID-19. PBMCs, B-cell-depleted T cells, or T cells were the source of the cDNA or gDNA that made up the material.

Germline CDR1 SEHNR, CDR2 FQNEAQ (reference sequence). V was shortened by 0 bases and J by 10 bases, with 6 bases between the two germline ends. The CDR3 contains 11 residues. In the original analysis: Nucleated cell number was recorded as an estimate derived from reference gene primer amplification. Assay: immunoSEQ multiplex PCR; the TCRdb copy retains only in-frame clones and omits some. Clone size and V and J calls were adopted from that table, with D and trimming inferred from the DNA. The data show 150,000 to 250,000 clones, 82% seen once. The source material was peripheral blood. V and J are TRBV7-9 and TRBJ1-2; D perhaps matches TRBD1 (5 bases). The receptor comes from a human donor with acute or convalescent COVID-19. The donor label of this sample is uncertain. As DNA, the CDR3 is TGTGCCAGCAGCTTAGCGGGGCCCTACACCTTC. Its protein product is CASSLAGPYTF. The full variable domain, completed using reference TRBV7-9 and TRBJ1-2, is DTGVSQNPRHKITKRGQNVTFRCDPISEHNRLYWYRQTLGQGPEFLTYFQNEAQLEKSRLLSDRFSAERPKGSFSTLEIQRTEQGDSAMYLCASSLAGPYTFGSGTRLTVV.